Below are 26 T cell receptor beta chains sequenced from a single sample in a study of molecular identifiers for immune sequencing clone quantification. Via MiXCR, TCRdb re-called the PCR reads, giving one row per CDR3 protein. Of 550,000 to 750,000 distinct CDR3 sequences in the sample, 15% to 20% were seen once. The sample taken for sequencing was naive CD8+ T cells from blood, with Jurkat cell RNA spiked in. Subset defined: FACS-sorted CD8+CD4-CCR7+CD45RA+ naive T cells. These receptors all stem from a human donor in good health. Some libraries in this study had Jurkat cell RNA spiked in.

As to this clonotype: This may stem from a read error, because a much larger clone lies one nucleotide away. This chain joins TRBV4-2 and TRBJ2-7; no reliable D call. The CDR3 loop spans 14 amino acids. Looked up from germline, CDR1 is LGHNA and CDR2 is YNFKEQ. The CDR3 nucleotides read TGTGCCAGCGGCCACGAAAGGAACTCCTACGAGCAGTACTTC. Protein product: CASGHERNSYEQYF.

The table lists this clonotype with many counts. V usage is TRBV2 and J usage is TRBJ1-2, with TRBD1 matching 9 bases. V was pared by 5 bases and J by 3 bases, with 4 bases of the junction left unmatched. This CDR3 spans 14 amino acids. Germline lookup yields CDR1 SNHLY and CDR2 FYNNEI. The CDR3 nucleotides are TGTGCCAGCAGTCCCGGGACAGGGTACTATGGCTACACCTTC. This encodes CASSPGTGYYGYTF.

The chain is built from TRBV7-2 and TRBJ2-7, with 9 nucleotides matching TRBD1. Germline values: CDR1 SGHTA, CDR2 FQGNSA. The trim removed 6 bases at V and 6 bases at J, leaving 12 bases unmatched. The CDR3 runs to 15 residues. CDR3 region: CASRTRDRDGLEQYF. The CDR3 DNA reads TGTGCCAGCAGGACCCGGGACAGGGATGGGCTCGAGCAGTACTTC.

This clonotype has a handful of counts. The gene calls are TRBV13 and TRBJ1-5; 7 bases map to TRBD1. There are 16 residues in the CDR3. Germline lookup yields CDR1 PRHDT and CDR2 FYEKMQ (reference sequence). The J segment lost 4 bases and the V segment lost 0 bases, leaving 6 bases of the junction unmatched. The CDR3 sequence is CASSLGEGASNQPQHF. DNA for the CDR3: TGTGCCAGCAGCTTAGGCGAGGGGGCGAGTAATCAGCCCCAGCATTTT.

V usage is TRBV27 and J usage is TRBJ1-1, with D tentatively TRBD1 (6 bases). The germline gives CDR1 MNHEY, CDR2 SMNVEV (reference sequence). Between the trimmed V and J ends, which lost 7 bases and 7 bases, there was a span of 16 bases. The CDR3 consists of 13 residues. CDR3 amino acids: CASILGAADEAFF. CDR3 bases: TGTGCCAGCATTCTGGGGGCGGCTGATGAAGCTTTCTTT.

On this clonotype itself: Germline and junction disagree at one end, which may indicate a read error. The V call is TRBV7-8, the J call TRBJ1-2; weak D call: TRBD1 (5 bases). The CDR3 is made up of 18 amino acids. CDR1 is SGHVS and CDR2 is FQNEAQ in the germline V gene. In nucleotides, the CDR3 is TGTGCCAGCAGCCACCCTCTTGAGACAGACCCTACTAACTATGACTACACCTTC. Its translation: CASSHPLETDPTNYDYTF.

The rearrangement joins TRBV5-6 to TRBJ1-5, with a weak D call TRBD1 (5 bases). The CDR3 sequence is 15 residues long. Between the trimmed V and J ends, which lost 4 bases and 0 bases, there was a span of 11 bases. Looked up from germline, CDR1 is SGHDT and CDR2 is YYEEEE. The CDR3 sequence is CASSVQDYSNQPQHF. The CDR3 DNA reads TGTGCCAGCAGCGTACAGGATTATAGCAATCAGCCCCAGCATTTT.

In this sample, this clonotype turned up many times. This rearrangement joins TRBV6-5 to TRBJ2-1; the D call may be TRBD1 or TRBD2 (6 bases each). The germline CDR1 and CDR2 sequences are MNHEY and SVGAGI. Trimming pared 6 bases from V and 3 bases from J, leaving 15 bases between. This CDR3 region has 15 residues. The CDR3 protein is CASREGDNLYNEQFF. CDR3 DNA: TGTGCCAGCAGGGAGGGGGACAACCTCTACAATGAGCAGTTCTTC.

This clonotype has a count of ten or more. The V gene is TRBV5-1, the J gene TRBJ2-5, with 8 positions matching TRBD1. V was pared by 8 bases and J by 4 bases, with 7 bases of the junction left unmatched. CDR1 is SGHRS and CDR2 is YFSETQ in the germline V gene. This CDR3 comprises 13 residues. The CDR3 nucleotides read TGCGCCAGTATCTCCGGGACAGGAGAGACCCAGTACTTC. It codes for CASISGTGETQYF.

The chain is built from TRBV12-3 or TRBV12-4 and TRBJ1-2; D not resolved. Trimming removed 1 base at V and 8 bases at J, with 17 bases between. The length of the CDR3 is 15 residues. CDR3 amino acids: CASSLGAATQGGYTF. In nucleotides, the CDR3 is TGTGCCAGCAGTTTAGGTGCCGCCACCCAAGGGGGCTACACCTTC.

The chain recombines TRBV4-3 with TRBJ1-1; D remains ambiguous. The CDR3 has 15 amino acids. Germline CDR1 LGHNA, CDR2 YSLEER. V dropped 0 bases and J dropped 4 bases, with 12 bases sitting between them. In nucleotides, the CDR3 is TGCGCCAGCAGCCAAGATCGGAGAAGCGGCACTGAAGCTTTCTTT. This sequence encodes CASSQDRRSGTEAFF.

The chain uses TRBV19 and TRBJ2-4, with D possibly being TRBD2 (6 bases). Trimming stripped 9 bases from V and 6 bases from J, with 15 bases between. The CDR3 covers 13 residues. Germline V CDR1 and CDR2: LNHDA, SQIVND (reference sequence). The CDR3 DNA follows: TGTGCCAGCGCTATCCTGGAGGGAAACATTCAGTACTTC. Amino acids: CASAILEGNIQYF.

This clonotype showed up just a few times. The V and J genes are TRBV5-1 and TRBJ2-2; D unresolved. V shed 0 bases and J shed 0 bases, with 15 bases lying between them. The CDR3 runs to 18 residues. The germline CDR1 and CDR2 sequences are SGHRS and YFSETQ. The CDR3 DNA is TGCGCCAGCAGCTTGGATAGACAAGGGTTAACGAACACCGGGGAGCTGTTTTTT. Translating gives CASSLDRQGLTNTGELFF.

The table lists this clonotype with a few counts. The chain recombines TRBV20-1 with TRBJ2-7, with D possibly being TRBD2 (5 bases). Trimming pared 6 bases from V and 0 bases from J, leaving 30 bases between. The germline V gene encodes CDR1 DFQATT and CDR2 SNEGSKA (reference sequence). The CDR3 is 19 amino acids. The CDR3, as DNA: TGCAGTGCCACCGAGGGCCTACTTTTAACGGGAAAAGACTCCTACGAGCAGTACTTC. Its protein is CSATEGLLLTGKDSYEQYF.

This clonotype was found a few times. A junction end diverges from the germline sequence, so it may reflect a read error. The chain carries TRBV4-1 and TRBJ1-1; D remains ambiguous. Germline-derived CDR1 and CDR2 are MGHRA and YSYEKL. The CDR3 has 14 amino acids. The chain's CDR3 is CASGQVVLNTEAFF. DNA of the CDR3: TGCGCCAGCGGCCAAGTGGTACTGAACACTGAAGCTTTCTTT.

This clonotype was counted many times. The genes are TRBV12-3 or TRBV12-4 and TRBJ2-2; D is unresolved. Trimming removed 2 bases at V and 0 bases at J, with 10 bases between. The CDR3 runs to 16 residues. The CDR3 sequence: CASSLQAFANTGELFF. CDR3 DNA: TGTGCCAGCAGTTTACAAGCGTTTGCGAACACCGGGGAGCTGTTTTTT.

The CDR3 is CAISGPLSGASTDTQYF. The CDR3, as DNA: TGTGCCATCAGTGGCCCACTCAGCGGAGCTAGCACAGATACGCAGTATTTT. This sequence joins TRBV10-3 and TRBJ2-3; tentative D call: TRBD2 (5 bases). The CDR3 extends over 17 amino acids. CDR1 is ENHRY, CDR2 SYGVKD, per germline. The ends were cut back, 4 bases at V and 0 bases at J, with 17 bases in the middle.

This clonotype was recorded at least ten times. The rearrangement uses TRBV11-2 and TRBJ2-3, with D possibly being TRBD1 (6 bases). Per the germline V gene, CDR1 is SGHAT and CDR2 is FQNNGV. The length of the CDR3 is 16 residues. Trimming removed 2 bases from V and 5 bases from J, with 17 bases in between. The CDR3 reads CASSLRGRGLIDTQYF. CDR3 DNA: TGTGCCAGCAGCTTACGGGGCAGGGGATTAATAGATACGCAGTATTTT.

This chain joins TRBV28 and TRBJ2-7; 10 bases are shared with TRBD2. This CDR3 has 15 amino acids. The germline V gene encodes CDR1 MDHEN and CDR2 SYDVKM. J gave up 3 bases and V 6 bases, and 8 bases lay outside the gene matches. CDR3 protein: CASSDRSSGSYEQYF. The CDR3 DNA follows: TGTGCCAGCAGCGATCGTTCTAGCGGGAGCTACGAGCAGTACTTC.

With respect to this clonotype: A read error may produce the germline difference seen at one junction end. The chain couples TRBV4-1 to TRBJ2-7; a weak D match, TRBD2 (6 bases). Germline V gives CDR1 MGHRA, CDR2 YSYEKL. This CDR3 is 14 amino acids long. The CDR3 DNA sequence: TGCGCCAGCAGCCAAGATGGGGGGTCCTCCGAGCAGTACTTC. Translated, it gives CASSQDGGSSEQYF.

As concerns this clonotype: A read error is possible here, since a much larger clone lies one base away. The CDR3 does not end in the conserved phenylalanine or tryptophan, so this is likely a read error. The CDR3 reads CASSVAAGYEQYS. CDR3 nucleotides: TGTGCCAGTAGTGTAGCGGCCGGCTACGAGCAGTACTCC. The chain carries TRBV19 and TRBJ2-7, with D possibly TRBD2 on 6 matching bases. Per germline, CDR1 LNHDA and CDR2 SQIVND (reference sequence). The V and J ends lost 5 bases and 3 bases respectively, with 11 bases between them. This CDR3 spans 13 amino acids.

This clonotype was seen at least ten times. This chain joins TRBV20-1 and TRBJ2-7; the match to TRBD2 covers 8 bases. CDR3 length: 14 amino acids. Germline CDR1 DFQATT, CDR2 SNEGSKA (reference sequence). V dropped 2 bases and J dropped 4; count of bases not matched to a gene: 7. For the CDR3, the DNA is TGCAGTGCTAGACTGCGGGAGGAGAAGTACGAGCAGTACTTC. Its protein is CSARLREEKYEQYF.

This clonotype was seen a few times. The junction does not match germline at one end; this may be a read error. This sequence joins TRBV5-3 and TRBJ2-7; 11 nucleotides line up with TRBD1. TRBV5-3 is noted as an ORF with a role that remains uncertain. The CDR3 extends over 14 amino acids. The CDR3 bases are TGTGCCAGCAGCTACGGACAGGGGGCCTACGAGCGGTACTTC. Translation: CASSYGQGAYERYF.

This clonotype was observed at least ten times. CDR3 residues: CASSQEPPGQVWDIQYF. DNA of the CDR3: TGTGCCAGCAGCCAAGAACCCCCTGGACAGGTTTGGGACATTCAGTACTTC. V is TRBV3-1 and J is TRBJ2-4, with 7 bases lining up with TRBD1. After removal of 0 bases from V and 8 bases from J, the junction contained 13 bases not matched to a gene. Germline lookup yields CDR1 LGHDT and CDR2 YNNKEL (reference sequence). This CDR3 spans 17 amino acids.

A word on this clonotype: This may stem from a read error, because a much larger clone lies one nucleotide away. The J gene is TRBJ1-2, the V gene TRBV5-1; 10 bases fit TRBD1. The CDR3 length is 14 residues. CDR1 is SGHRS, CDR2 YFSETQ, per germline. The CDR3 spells CAGSLDATGGDYTF. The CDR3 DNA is TGCGCCGGCAGCTTGGATGCGACAGGGGGCGACTACACCTTC.

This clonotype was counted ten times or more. CDR3 nucleotides: TGTGCCAGTAGTATTGCAGGAGACTCCTACGAGCAGTACTTC. The encoded protein is CASSIAGDSYEQYF. The J gene is TRBJ2-7, the V gene TRBV19, with no clear D. The V end lost 3 bases, the J end lost 0 bases, and 9 bases lay between the germline ends. This CDR3 has 14 residues. Germline V lookup: CDR1 LNHDA, CDR2 SQIVND (reference sequence).